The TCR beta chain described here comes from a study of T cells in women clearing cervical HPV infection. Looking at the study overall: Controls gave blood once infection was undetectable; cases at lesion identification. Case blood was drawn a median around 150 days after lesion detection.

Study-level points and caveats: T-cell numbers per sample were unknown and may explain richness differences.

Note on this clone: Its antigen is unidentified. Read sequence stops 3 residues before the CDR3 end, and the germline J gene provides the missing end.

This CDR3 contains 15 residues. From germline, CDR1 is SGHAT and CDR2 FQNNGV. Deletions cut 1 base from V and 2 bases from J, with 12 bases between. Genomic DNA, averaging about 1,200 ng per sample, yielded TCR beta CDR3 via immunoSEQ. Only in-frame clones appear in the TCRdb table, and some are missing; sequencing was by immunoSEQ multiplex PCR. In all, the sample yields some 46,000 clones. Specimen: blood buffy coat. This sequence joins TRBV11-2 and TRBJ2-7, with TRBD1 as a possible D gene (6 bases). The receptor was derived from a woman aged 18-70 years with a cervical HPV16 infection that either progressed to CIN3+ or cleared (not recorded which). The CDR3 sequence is CASSLVGDRTYEQYF. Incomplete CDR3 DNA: TGTGCCAGCAGCTTAGTAGGCGACAGGACCTACGAG.